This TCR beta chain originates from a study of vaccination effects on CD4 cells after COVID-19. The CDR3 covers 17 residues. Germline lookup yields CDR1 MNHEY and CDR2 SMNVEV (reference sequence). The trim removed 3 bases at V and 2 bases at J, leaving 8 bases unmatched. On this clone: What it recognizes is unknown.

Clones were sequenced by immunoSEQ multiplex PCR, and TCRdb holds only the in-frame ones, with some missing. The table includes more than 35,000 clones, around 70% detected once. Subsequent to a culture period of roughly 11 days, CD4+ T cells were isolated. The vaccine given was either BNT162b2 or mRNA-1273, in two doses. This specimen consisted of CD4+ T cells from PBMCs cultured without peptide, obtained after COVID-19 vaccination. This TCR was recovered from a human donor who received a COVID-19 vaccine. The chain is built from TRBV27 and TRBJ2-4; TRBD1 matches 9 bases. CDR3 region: CASSFEQGAGTKNIQYF. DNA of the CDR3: TGTGCCAGCAGTTTTGAACAGGGGGCCGGAACCAAAAACATTCAGTACTTC.